This T cell receptor (beta chain) appears in the sequencing data of a study of cytomegalovirus exposure and HLA in healthy donors. The study, taken as a whole, reports: Common viral pathogens seemed to be connected with several of the most significant clusters, according to a later analysis.

Although they were nominally healthy when sampled, donors likely had unrecorded immune exposures. A note on this clone: Its antigen is undetermined.

13 Jbeta primers and 60 Vbeta primers were used for the PCR. TCRdb's copy holds only in-frame clones and misses some; the assay was immunoSEQ multiplex PCR. The data contain under 200,000 clones, 82% of them singletons. The CDR3 covers 14 residues. Germline V gene lookup returns CDR1 KGHSH and CDR2 LQKENI. Trimming pared 0 bases from V and 3 bases from J, leaving 8 bases between. V and J are TRBV18 and TRBJ1-2; D ambiguous. This sequence was found in a woman between 50 and 59 years old in good health and CMV-seronegative. The sample taken for sequencing was PBMCs. The CDR3 sequence: CASSPPNSYYGYTF. The CDR3 nucleotides read TGTGCCAGCTCACCACCCAACTCGTACTATGGCTACACCTTC.